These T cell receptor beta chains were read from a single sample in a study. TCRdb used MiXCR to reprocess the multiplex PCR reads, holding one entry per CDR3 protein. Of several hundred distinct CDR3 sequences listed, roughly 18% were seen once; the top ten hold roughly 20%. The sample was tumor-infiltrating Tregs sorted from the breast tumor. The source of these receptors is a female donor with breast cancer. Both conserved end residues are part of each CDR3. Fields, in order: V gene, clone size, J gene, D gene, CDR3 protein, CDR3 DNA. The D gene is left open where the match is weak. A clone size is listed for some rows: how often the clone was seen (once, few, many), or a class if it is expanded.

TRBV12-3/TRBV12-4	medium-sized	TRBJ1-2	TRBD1	CASSLTGEYGYTF	TGTGCCAGCAGTTTGACAGGGGAGTATGGCTACACCTTC
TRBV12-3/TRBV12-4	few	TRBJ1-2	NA	CASSLPPVNYGYTF	TGTGCCAGCAGTTTGCCACCGGTAAACTATGGCTACACCTTC
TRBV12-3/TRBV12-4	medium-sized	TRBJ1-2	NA	CATTPYPGRGYTF	TGTGCCACCACACCCTACCCGGGGCGCGGCTACACCTTC
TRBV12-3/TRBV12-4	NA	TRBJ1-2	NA	CASKAPARDYGYTF	TGTGCCAGCAAGGCACCAGCTAGAGACTATGGCTACACCTTC
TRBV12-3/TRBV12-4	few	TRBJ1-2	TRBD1	CASSSGTGALATPF	TGTGCCAGCAGTAGCGGGACAGGGGCTCTGGCTACACCGTTC
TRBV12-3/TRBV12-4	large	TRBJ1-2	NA	CASSPRERLGYTF	TGTGCCAGCTCCCCTCGGGAAAGGCTTGGCTACACCTTC
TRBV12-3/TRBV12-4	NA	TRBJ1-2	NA	CASSPGREGYTF	TGTGCCAGCAGCCCGGGACGCGAGGGCTACACCTTC
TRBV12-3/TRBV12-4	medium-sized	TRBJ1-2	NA	CASSGQSFNYGYTF	TGTGCCAGCAGTGGACAGTCCTTTAACTATGGCTACACCTTC
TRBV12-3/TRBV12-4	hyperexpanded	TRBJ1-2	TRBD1	CASSSYGTAYGYTF	TGTGCCAGCAGTTCCTACGGGACAGCTTATGGCTACACCTTC
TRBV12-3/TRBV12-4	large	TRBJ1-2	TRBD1	CASKWTGNYGYTF	TGTGCCAGCAAATGGACAGGGAACTATGGCTACACCTTC
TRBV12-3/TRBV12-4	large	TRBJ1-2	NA	CASTPFRGNGYTF	TGTGCCAGCACTCCCTTTAGGGGAAATGGCTACACCTTC
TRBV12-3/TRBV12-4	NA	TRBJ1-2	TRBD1	CASSSGTGAYGYTF	TGTGCCAGCAGTTCCGGGACAGGGGCATATGGCTACACCTTC
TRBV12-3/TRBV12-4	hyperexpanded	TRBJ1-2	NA	CASSIGGAGYTF	TGTGCCAGCAGTATCGGAGGTGCTGGCTACACCTTC
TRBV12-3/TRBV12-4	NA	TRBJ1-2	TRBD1	CASSRGQPSF	TGTGCCAGCAGCCGGGGACAGCCAAGCTTC
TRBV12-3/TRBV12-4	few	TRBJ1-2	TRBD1	CASSLEGQGGYGYTF	TGTGCCAGCAGTTTAGAGGGACAGGGAGGCTATGGCTACACCTTC
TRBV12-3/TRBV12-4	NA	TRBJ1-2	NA	CASSQQGPVGYTF	TGTGCCAGCAGTCAACAGGGACCGGTCGGCTACACCTTC
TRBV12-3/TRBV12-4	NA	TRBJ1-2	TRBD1	CASSRGTGAHGYTF	TGTGCCAGCAGCCGGGGAACAGGGGCCCATGGCTACACCTTC
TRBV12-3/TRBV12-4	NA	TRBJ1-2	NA	CASSEGLRGYTF	TGTGCCAGCAGCGAGGGTTTACGGGGCTACACCTTC
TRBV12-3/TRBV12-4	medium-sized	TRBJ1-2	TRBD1	CASRRDRVGYGYTF	TGTGCCAGCAGAAGGGACAGGGTAGGATATGGCTACACCTTC
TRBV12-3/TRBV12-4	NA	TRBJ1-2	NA	CASSLRIYGYTF	TGTGCCAGCAGTCTTCGGATCTATGGCTACACCTTC
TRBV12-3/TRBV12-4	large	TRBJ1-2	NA	CASSPQVGDYGYTF	TGTGCCAGCAGCCCTCAGGTGGGAGATTATGGCTACACCTTC
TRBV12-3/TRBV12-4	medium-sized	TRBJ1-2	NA	CASSSRGGYTF	TGTGCCAGCAGTTCCCGGGGTGGCTACACCTTC
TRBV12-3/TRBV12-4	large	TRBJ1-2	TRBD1	CASGSQGARGYTF	TGTGCCAGCGGTTCCCAGGGGGCGCGAGGCTACACCTTC
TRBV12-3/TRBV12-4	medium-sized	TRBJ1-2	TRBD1	CASSPARTGGSNGYTF	TGTGCCAGCAGTCCTGCCAGGACAGGTGGCAGCAATGGCTACACCTTC
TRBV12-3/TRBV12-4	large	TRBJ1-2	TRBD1	CASSLGTGPLDYGYTF	TGTGCCAGCAGCCTGGGGACAGGGCCTTTAGACTATGGCTACACCTTC
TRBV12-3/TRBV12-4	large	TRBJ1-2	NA	CASSTYPGRSNYGYTF	TGTGCCAGCAGTACCTACCCGGGACGGAGTAACTATGGCTACACCTTC
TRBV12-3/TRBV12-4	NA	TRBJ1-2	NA	CASSLLANYGYTF	TGTGCCAGCAGTTTACTGGCTAACTATGGCTACACCTTC
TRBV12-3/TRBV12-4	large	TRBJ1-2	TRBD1	CASSPRTGTGNGYTF	TGTGCCAGCAGTCCCCGGACCGGGACAGGGAACGGCTACACCTTC
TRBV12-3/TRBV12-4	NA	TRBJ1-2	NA	CASTVDWENYGYTF	TGTGCCAGCACCGTGGACTGGGAGAACTATGGCTACACCTTC
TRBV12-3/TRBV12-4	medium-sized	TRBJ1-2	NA	CASSSVRYGYTF	TGTGCCAGCAGTTCGGTGCGCTATGGCTACACCTTC
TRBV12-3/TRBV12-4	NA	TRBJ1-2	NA	CASSSQGGYTF	TGTGCCAGCAGTTCCCAGGGAGGCTACACCTTC
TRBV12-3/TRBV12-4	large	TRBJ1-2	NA	CASSLDTNADLLYGYTF	TGTGCCAGCAGTTTAGACACCAACGCCGACCTTTTATATGGCTACACCTTC
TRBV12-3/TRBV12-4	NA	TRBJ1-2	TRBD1	CASSWTGDYGYTF	TGTGCCAGCAGCTGGACAGGGGACTATGGCTACACCTTC
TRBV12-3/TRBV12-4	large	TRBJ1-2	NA	CASRTQQGPVGYTF	TGTGCCAGCAGGACCCAACAGGGACCGGTCGGCTACACCTTC
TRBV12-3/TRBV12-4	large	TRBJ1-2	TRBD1	CASSHGTVDGYTF	TGTGCCAGCAGCCACGGGACAGTGGACGGCTACACCTTC
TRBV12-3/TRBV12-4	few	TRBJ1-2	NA	CASSLTEGGYGYTF	TGTGCCAGCAGTTTGACAGAGGGCGGATATGGCTACACCTTC
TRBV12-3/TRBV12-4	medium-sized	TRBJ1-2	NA	CASSQHPTYGYTF	TGTGCCAGCAGTCAACACCCGACCTATGGCTACACCTTC
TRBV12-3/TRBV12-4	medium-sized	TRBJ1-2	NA	CASSSNRVLYYGYTF	TGTGCCAGCAGCTCCAACAGGGTCCTTTATTATGGCTACACCTTC
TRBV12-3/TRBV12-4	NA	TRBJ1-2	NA	CASSPRANYGYTF	TGTGCCAGCAGCCCCAGAGCTAACTATGGCTACACCTTC
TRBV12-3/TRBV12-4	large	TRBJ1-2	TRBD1	CASETGQGYTF	TGTGCCAGTGAGACAGGGCAGGGCTACACCTTC
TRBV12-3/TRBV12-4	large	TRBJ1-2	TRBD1	CASSPGTGDVYGYTF	TGTGCCAGCAGTCCCGGGACAGGGGACGTCTATGGCTACACCTTC
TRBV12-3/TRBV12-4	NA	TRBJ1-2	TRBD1	CASSLMDRGGYGYTF	TGTGCCAGCAGTTTAATGGACAGGGGTGGCTATGGCTACACCTTC
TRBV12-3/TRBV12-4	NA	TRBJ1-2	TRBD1	CASSHRTGAYGYTF	TGTGCCAGCAGTCACCGGACAGGGGCGTACGGCTACACCTTC
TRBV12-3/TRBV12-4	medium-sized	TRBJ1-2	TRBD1	CASSLDRDGYTF	TGTGCCAGCAGTCTGGACAGGGATGGCTACACCTTC
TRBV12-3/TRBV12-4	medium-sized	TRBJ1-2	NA	CASSYRVYGYTF	TGTGCCAGCAGTTACAGAGTTTATGGCTACACCTTC
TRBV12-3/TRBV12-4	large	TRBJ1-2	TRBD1	CASSPGQGNYGYTF	TGTGCCAGCAGCCCGGGACAGGGAAACTATGGCTACACCTTC
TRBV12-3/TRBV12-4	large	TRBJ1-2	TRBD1	CASSSGTGELYGYTF	TGTGCCAGCAGTTCCGGGACAGGAGAACTCTATGGCTACACCTTC
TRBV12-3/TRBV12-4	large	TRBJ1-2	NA	CASAQGGAYGYTF	TGTGCCAGCGCCCAAGGGGGTGCCTATGGCTACACCTTC
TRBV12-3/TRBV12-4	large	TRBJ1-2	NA	CASSDRRRLGYTF	TGTGCCAGCAGTGACAGGCGCCGGCTAGGCTACACCTTC